Shown below are 25 T cell receptor beta chains from a single sample sequenced in a study of blood T cell repertoires in COVID-19 (dated by TCRdb to the early 2020s). Library generation was performed with the immunoSEQ multiplex PCR assay. This immuneACCESS table, as held by TCRdb, lists in-frame sequences with V and J called but not all clones. Of the missing ones, under half trace to an unresolved V gene in checked studies; the others have no known cause. The sample table lists approximately 240,000 clones, roughly 91% of them with a count of one. Around 0.83% of the sample is taken by the ten largest. Input material: peripheral blood. All receptors derive from a man aged 30-40 years with COVID-19, enrolled during active disease.

The V gene is TRBV5-1, the J gene TRBJ2-1; 9 bases fit TRBD1. From germline, CDR1 is SGHRS and CDR2 YFSETQ. The CDR3 loop spans 16 amino acids. J gave up 4 bases and V 4 bases, and 9 bases lay outside the gene matches. The CDR3 is CASSQYTGGGYNEQFF. CDR3 coding DNA: TGCGCCAGCAGCCAGTACACAGGGGGCGGTTACAATGAGCAGTTCTTC.

As concerns this clone: At one end, the junction sequence differs from germline, possibly due to a read error. The chain combines TRBV24-1 with TRBJ2-6; TRBD1 agrees at 7 bases. CDR1 is KGHDR, CDR2 SFDVKD, per germline. The CDR3 is 19 residues long. The CDR3 coding sequence is TGTGCCACCAGAGATTCAGGGGGAAGGGGGCGTGCTGGGGCCAACGTCCTGACTTTC. Translating it yields CATRDSGGRGRAGANVLTF.

This clone was found once. V is TRBV19 and J is TRBJ1-4; D gene unclear. The CDR3 consists of 15 residues. Trimming cost V 4 bases and J 2 bases, with 11 bases left between them. CDR1 is LNHDA and CDR2 is SQIVND in the germline V gene (reference sequence). The CDR3 region is CASSTPSGTNEKLFF. Here the CDR3 DNA reads TGTGCCAGTAGTACCCCCTCCGGGACTAATGAAAAACTGTTTTTT.

This sequence joins TRBV20-1 and TRBJ1-2; D might be TRBD1 (5 bases). CDR1 is DFQATT, CDR2 SNEGSKA, per germline (reference sequence). The CDR3 is made up of 11 amino acids. The CDR3 sequence: CRGGADYGYTF. CDR3 sequence (DNA): TGCAGGGGGGGTGCGGACTATGGCTACACCTTC.

The chain carries TRBV6-5 and TRBJ2-1; 9 bases align to TRBD1. The CDR3 contains 15 residues. CDR1 is MNHEY and CDR2 is SVGAGI in the germline V gene. J gave up 3 bases and V 1 base, and 1 base lay outside the gene matches. CDR3 bases: TGTGCCAGCAGTTACTTGGACAGGGGCTACAATGAGCAGTTCTTC. It translates to CASSYLDRGYNEQFF.

This chain uses TRBV27 with TRBJ1-1, with 7 bases that match TRBD1. Trimming removed 5 bases from V and 7 bases from J; junction bases left unmatched: 13. Germline V gives CDR1 MNHEY, CDR2 SMNVEV (reference sequence). There are 15 residues in the CDR3. The CDR3 nucleotides read TGTGCCAGCAGTCCCATCGACAGGGCAGTCGGTGAAGCTTTCTTT. Amino acids: CASSPIDRAVGEAFF.

The rearrangement links TRBV7-2 to TRBJ1-5; TRBD1 matches at 8 bases. V shed 7 bases and J 6 bases; nucleotides not matched to a gene: 11. The CDR3 consists of 15 residues. Germline V gene lookup returns CDR1 SGHTA and CDR2 FQGNSA. Here the CDR3 reads CASTLGTGRGQPQHF. The CDR3 DNA reads TGTGCCAGCACCCTAGGGACAGGTCGGGGTCAGCCCCAGCATTTT.

The rearrangement joins TRBV12-3 or TRBV12-4 to TRBJ1-2; 9 bases line up with TRBD1. The CDR3 has 13 residues. With V trimmed by 6 bases and J by 7 bases, 6 bases remained unmatched. CDR3 residues: CASRQGQGLGYTF. The CDR3 DNA follows: TGTGCCAGCAGGCAGGGACAGGGTCTTGGCTACACCTTC.

The chain couples TRBV30 to TRBJ2-7, with 9 bases that match TRBD2. Per the germline V gene, CDR1 is GTSNPN and CDR2 is SVGIG (reference sequence). This CDR3 region has 13 residues. V lost 4 bases, J lost 4 bases, and 5 bases stayed unmatched. CDR3: CAWKWLAGYEQYF. Here the CDR3 DNA reads TGTGCCTGGAAATGGCTAGCGGGGTACGAGCAGTACTTC.

The V gene is TRBV21-1, the J gene TRBJ2-1; TRBD1 is the table's D call, not checked against the DNA. TRBV21-1 is assigned pseudogene status. The CDR3 totals 12 residues. The CDR3: CASAGHYNEQFF. Here the CDR3 DNA reads TGTGCCAGCGCAGGTCACTACAATGAGCAGTTCTTC.

The chain uses TRBV12-3 or TRBV12-4 and TRBJ2-5; a possible D gene is TRBD1 (6 bases). The V end was cut by 1 base, the J end by 10 bases, with 10 bases between. This CDR3 spans 12 amino acids. The CDR3 reads CASSLDAQGQYF. The CDR3 coding sequence is TGTGCCAGCAGTTTAGATGCACAGGGCCAGTACTTC.

This clone appeared a few times. The V and J genes are TRBV29-1 and TRBJ2-2; a possible D gene is TRBD1 (6 bases). Trimming removed 6 bases from V and 1 base from J, with 12 bases in between. CDR1 and CDR2 from the germline V gene are SQVTM and ANQGSEA. The CDR3 is made up of 14 amino acids. The CDR3 is CSVRARGNTGELFF. The CDR3 DNA reads as TGCAGCGTAAGGGCCAGGGGGAACACCGGGGAGCTGTTTTTT.

This sequence joins TRBV10-1 and TRBJ2-1; the D gene is possibly TRBD1 (5 bases). This CDR3 has 14 residues. CDR1 is WNHNN and CDR2 is SYGVQD in the germline V gene (reference sequence). Trimming took off 2 bases at V and 7 bases at J, with 12 bases between the two ends. The CDR3: CASSETTAGNEQFF. As DNA, the CDR3 is TGCGCCAGCAGTGAGACTACAGCAGGGAATGAGCAGTTCTTC.

V gene TRBV5-4 combines with J gene TRBJ2-2; a weak D match, TRBD2 (5 bases). CDR1 SGHNT and CDR2 YYREEE come from the germline V gene (reference sequence). The CDR3 is made up of 17 amino acids. V was cut by 0 bases and J by 3 bases, with 15 bases left in between. The CDR3 sequence is CASSLDVRGAYTGELFF. CDR3 sequence (DNA): TGTGCCAGCAGCTTGGACGTACGGGGTGCCTACACCGGGGAGCTGTTTTTT. Supplemented by reference TRBV5-4 and TRBJ2-2, the full variable domain reads ETGVTQSPTHLIKTRGQQVTLRCSSQSGHNTVSWYQQALGQGPQFIFQYYREEENGRGNFPPRFSGLQFPNYSSELNVNALELDDSALYLCASSLDVRGAYTGELFFGEGSRLTVL.

The chain joins TRBV11-2 to TRBJ2-5; a possible D gene is TRBD2 (5 bases). Germline CDR1 SGHAT, CDR2 FQNNGV. V lost 5 bases and J 3 bases, leaving 13 bases between the germline ends. The CDR3 totals 14 residues. CDR3 sequence (DNA): TGTGCCAGCAGCCTCGGACTTGCCAAAGAGACCCAGTACTTC. It is translated as CASSLGLAKETQYF.

This chain uses TRBV6-2 or TRBV6-3 with TRBJ1-5; TRBD1 matches 8 bases. Germline V gene sequence: CDR1 MNHEY, CDR2 SVGEGT. V shed 5 bases, J shed 3 bases, and the junction held 18 bases outside the gene matches. The CDR3 is made up of 19 amino acids. The CDR3 reads CASSNPRTGQTILNQPQHF. The CDR3 nucleotides are TGTGCCAGCAGTAACCCTCGGACAGGGCAAACGATCCTCAATCAGCCCCAGCATTTT.

This clone has a handful of counts. The genes are TRBV6-2 or TRBV6-3 and TRBJ2-3; weak D call: TRBD2 (5 bases). Per germline, CDR1 MNHEY and CDR2 SVGEGT. The CDR3 is 14 residues long. V dropped 3 bases and J dropped 5 bases, with 12 bases sitting between them. DNA for the CDR3: TGTGCCAGCAGTTATAGATTAGCGAGAGATACGCAGTATTTT. Protein sequence: CASSYRLARDTQYF.

This clone was counted once. The chain links TRBV7-9 to TRBJ2-5; 7 nucleotides match TRBD2. The trim removed 5 bases at V and 5 bases at J, leaving 11 bases unmatched. Germline CDR1 SEHNR, CDR2 FQNEAQ (reference sequence). The length of the CDR3 is 15 residues. The DNA for the CDR3 is TGTGCCAGCAGCGAGGGCGCGGGGGTCCGGGAGACCCAGTACTTC. This encodes CASSEGAGVRETQYF. The entire variable domain, with the rest obtained from reference TRBV7-9 and TRBJ2-5, is as follows: DTGVSQNPRHKITKRGQNVTFRCDPISEHNRLYWYRQTLGQGPEFLTYFQNEAQLEKSRLLSDRFSAERPKGSFSTLEIQRTEQGDSAMYLCASSEGAGVRETQYFGPGTRLLVL.

The rearrangement uses TRBV7-9 and TRBJ2-1; 9 positions agree with TRBD2. This CDR3 is built from 15 residues. Germline V CDR1 and CDR2: SEHNR, FQNEAQ (reference sequence). The V segment lost 6 bases and the J segment 8 bases; nucleotides outside the gene matches: 11. The CDR3 DNA is TGTGCCAGCAGAGCAGTGGGACTAGCTTGGGATGAGCAGTTCTTC. Protein sequence: CASRAVGLAWDEQFF.

This chain links TRBV5-1 with TRBJ2-2, with a possible D match to TRBD1 (7 bases). There are 14 residues in the CDR3. Trimming pared 4 bases from V and 5 bases from J, leaving 12 bases between. Per germline, CDR1 SGHRS and CDR2 YFSETQ. The CDR3 reads CASSAGQTTGELFF. The CDR3 bases are TGCGCCAGCAGCGCGGGACAGACAACCGGGGAGCTGTTTTTT.

The V gene is TRBV5-1, the J gene TRBJ2-2; the match to TRBD1 covers 7 bases. Germline V CDR1 and CDR2: SGHRS, YFSETQ. The CDR3 spans 16 residues. After removal of 3 bases from V and 3 bases from J, the junction contained 8 bases not matched to a gene. The CDR3 spells CASSSRDRSYTGELFF. The CDR3 region has the DNA TGCGCCAGCAGCTCCAGGGACAGATCTTACACCGGGGAGCTGTTTTTT.

The V call is TRBV19, the J call TRBJ1-1; 8 nucleotides align to TRBD1. J gave up 2 bases and V 5 bases, and 4 bases lay outside the gene matches. This CDR3 spans 14 amino acids. Per germline, CDR1 LNHDA and CDR2 SQIVND (reference sequence). The CDR3 sequence: CASSRTGSNTEAFF. CDR3 nucleotides: TGTGCCAGTAGTCGGACAGGGAGTAACACTGAAGCTTTCTTT. The full variable domain, rest sourced from reference TRBV19 and TRBJ1-1, is DGGITQSPKYLFRKEGQNVTLSCEQNLNHDAMYWYRQDPGQGLRLIYYSQIVNDFQKGDIAEGYSVSREKKESFPLTVTSAQKNPTAFYLCASSRTGSNTEAFFGQGTRLTVV.

The chain carries TRBV6-5 and TRBJ1-2, with D uncertain. V lost 0 bases and J lost 7, with 12 bases in between. This CDR3 has 14 amino acids. Germline V gene sequence: CDR1 MNHEY, CDR2 SVGAGI. The CDR3 nucleotides read TGTGCCAGCAGTTACTCGGAGGCAGTCGGTGGCTACACCTTC. Translation gives CASSYSEAVGGYTF.

This clone was detected a few times. The V call is TRBV2, the J call TRBJ2-7; 8 nucleotides align to TRBD1. Germline CDR1 and CDR2: SNHLY and FYNNEI. V trimming: 2 bases; J trimming: 3 bases; junction bases outside the gene matches: 6. The CDR3 has 15 amino acids. The CDR3 nucleotides read TGTGCCAGCAGTGAACTGGGGACAGGAGGCTACGAGCAGTACTTC. Amino acid sequence: CASSELGTGGYEQYF.

The rearrangement uses TRBV3-1 (or the pseudogene TRBV3-2) and TRBJ1-5; D gene ambiguous. The germline gives CDR1 LGHDT, CDR2 YNNKEL (reference sequence). The CDR3 extends over 14 amino acids. V was trimmed by 4 bases and J by 3 bases, leaving 10 bases between them. Here the CDR3 reads CASSPDTFNQPQHF. CDR3 DNA sequence: TGTGCCAGCAGCCCCGACACTTTCAATCAGCCCCAGCATTTT.